Given below is one TCR beta chain in context. Its antigen specificity is not known. The record has no base qualities; no much larger clone is one base away. According to the study, the label for this sample's time point signals: baseline before first vaccination. Samples from vaccinated people were obtained from the UK trials COV001 and COV002, which included a single-blind randomized controlled phase 2/3 trial of AZD1222 (ChAdOx1 nCoV-19) in healthy adults. For TCRbeta chain sequencing, PBMC samples were collected from trial participants at day 0 and at day 28 after the second dose. The CDR3 regions of human TCRbeta chains were analyzed by immunosequencing. The paper's data handling went like this. TCRs in the repertoires were matched against a reference library of SARS-CoV-2-specific TCRs that had been generated with the MIRA antigen-specificity platform. Breadth was defined as the fraction of unique TCRs that were SARS-CoV-2-associated, and depth was defined as the fraction of total T cells that were SARS-CoV-2-associated. Using the MIRA data, each spike-specific TCR was assigned both to the spike region to which the TCR was reactive and to a CD4 or CD8 class. Log10-transformed breadth and depth values were compared by one-way ANOVA with Sidak's multiple comparisons tests. This is the immuneACCESS table as TCRdb keeps it, with only in-frame sequences that have V and J called. A part of the clones is gone; compared with another copy, unresolved V genes explain less than half, and the rest is unexplained. V and J calls plus clone size are reproduced from that table; the DNA served to infer D and trimming. This sample has fewer than 150,000 clones in its table, and approximately 90% of those were observed once. The ten biggest clones cover approximately 4.5% of the sample.

The germline V gene (reference sequence) yields SGHKS for CDR1 and YYEKEE for CDR2. From the cysteine through the phenylalanine, the CDR3 covers 13 amino acids. Only CDR3 DNA is held: 39 bases, read in frame from base 1. The germline ends are 11 bases apart after V is trimmed by 4 bases and J by 3 bases. This sample stems from a study of T cell responses to AZD1222 COVID-19 vaccine (dated by TCRdb to about 2021). Regarding the study in general: AZD1222 recipients with second doses at about 4 weeks or about 12 weeks were pooled, because spike-specific TCR depth and breadth did not differ between schedules. TCR sequencing covered 233 trial participants: 200 to 220 given two doses of AZD1222 and around 26 given two doses of MenACWY control vaccine. Trial participants were enrolled by age into subgroups of 18-55, 56-69 and 70-plus years, and around 140, 26 and 57 TCR-sequenced participants, respectively, were included in these subgroups. The research as a whole found: Conclusions about previously exposed vaccinees are limited, since just five or six AZD1222 recipients were seropositive for SARS-CoV-2 at baseline. The 56-69-year group was small, and its depth increase did not reach significance, likely because of low power. CD4 TCRs associated with the vaccine covered the entire spike protein, and the dominant responses were in regions 160-218 and 743-854. Reportedly, almost half of the unique spike-specific TCRs recognized epitopes lying outside the regions that are mutated in the B.1.351 and B.1.1.7 variants. Participants were mostly white British and included more females than males, and it was suggested by the authors that clonal diversity may have been underestimated. A significant rise in spike-specific TCR breadth and depth was observed after two AZD1222 doses relative to day 0 and relative to MenACWY recipients. Because no day 14 peak-response samples were available, the repertoires could be characterized only after the peak T cell response.

Sequences were derived from peripheral blood, sampled on day 0 of AZD1222 vaccination. The V and J genes are TRBV5-5 and TRBJ2-7; a confident D gene designation cannot be given. The receptor was derived from an adult in good health. The CDR3 sequence is CASSVLADYEQYF. DNA sequence: TGTGCCAGCAGCGTCCTCGCGGACTACGAGCAGTACTTC.